What follows describes a single T cell receptor (beta chain). What it binds is unknown. Profiling relied on immunoSEQ multiplex PCR, and the TCRdb table lists in-frame clones only, not all of them. The sample contains approximately 130,000 clones, around nine tenths of which appear only once. The V end was cut by 5 bases, the J end by 6 bases, with 24 bases between. CDR1 and CDR2 from the germline V gene are SGHNT and YYREEE (reference sequence). This CDR3 spans 17 amino acids. The sample belongs to a study of identifying expanded T cells in peripheral blood. Whole-study findings and limits: Approximately 1.1 clones differed between technical replicates, versus around 15 and 19 over time. Approximately two-week clone count variance significantly increased as total template count grew.

During the collection period, no donor immune events like infections were recorded. The chain is built from TRBV5-4 and TRBJ2-1; D not certain. The sequenced sample consisted of blood. The source of this sequence is a person aged 18 to 75 in good health. The CDR3 sequence is CASSRRNPVARSNEQFF. For the CDR3, the DNA is TGTGCCAGCAGTCGACGTAACCCGGTGGCCCGGTCCAATGAGCAGTTCTTC.